The TCR beta chain described here comes from a study of type 1 regulatory T cells. Looking at the study overall: T-allo10 is a Tr1-enriched, alloantigen-specific CD4 T cell product made in vitro.

Germline V gene data show CDR1 as SNHLY and CDR2 as FYNNEI. Trimming took off 2 bases at V and 5 bases at J, with 8 bases between the two ends. The CDR3 covers 13 residues. Ten or more counts support this clonotype. Its matching antigen is unknown. Via MiXCR, TCRdb re-called the reads, giving one row per CDR3 protein. Of some 15,000 distinct CDR3 sequences listed, about 13% were seen once; the top ten hold 15% to 17%. The sequence came from a human donor in good health. This chain links TRBV2 with TRBJ2-3; no clear D gene. The sequenced sample was cultured T cells, either the whole culture or a sorted T cell fraction (not recorded which). In nucleotides, the CDR3 is TGTGCCAGCAGTGAAAGGCGGCGAGATACGCAGTATTTT. Its translation: CASSERRRDTQYF.